This is a list of T cell receptor beta chains from one sample in a study of read filtering for tumor transcriptome and immune sequencing. One entry per CDR3 protein, called by TCRdb with MiXCR from the reads. The sample gives 100,000 to 150,000 distinct CDR3 sequences, about 13% of which show up once; 7.5% to 10% is in the top ten. Sequencing used a population of CD138-negative cells sorted from bone marrow. The receptors stem from a donor aged 40 or older with multiple myeloma. Both conserved end residues are part of each CDR3. Fields, in order: V gene, J gene, D gene, clone size, CDR3 length, CDR3 protein, CDR3 DNA. The D gene is left open where the match is weak. Clone size is stated in some rows and not others, as once, few, many or a class when expanded.

TRBV4-1	TRBJ2-7	NA	many	13	CASSRNRVDEQYF	TGCGCCAGCAGCCGTAACAGGGTGGACGAGCAGTACTTC
TRBV7-6	TRBJ2-3	NA	many	13	CASSLEGEDTQYF	TGTGCCAGCAGCTTAGAAGGAGAAGATACGCAGTATTTT
TRBV24-1	TRBJ2-2	NA	NA	17	CATSGLGRAGNTGELFF	TGTGCCACCAGTGGTTTGGGGAGAGCGGGGAACACCGGGGAGCTGTTTTTT
TRBV5-1	TRBJ2-1	TRBD2	many	17	CASSSGTSGRVDNEQFF	TGCGCCAGCAGTTCCGGGACTAGCGGGAGGGTTGACAATGAGCAGTTCTTC
TRBV7-2	TRBJ2-5	TRBD2	many	19	CASSPSSGLAEWRVETQYF	TGTGCCAGCAGCCCCTCGTCCGGACTAGCGGAGTGGAGGGTAGAGACCCAGTACTTC
TRBV13	TRBJ2-7	NA	few	13	CASSPGEDYEQYF	TGTGCCAGCAGCCCGGGTGAGGACTACGAGCAGTACTTC
TRBV6-2/TRBV6-3	TRBJ2-7	NA	many	12	CASSYFSKQQYF	TGTGCCAGCAGTTACTTCTCTAAACAGCAGTACTTC
TRBV7-9	TRBJ2-2	NA	many	12	CASTTISGELFF	TGTGCCAGCACCACAATTTCCGGGGAGCTGTTTTTT
TRBV3-1	TRBJ2-1	NA	many	14	CASSPWREGDEQFF	TGTGCCAGCAGCCCCTGGAGGGAGGGGGATGAGCAGTTCTTC
TRBV7-9	TRBJ2-5	NA	many	14	CASSLRDTGETQYF	TGTGCCAGCAGCCTCCGGGACACTGGAGAGACCCAGTACTTC
TRBV14	TRBJ2-1	NA	many	12	CASGSSYNEQFF	TGTGCCAGCGGGAGCTCCTACAATGAGCAGTTCTTC
TRBV29-1	TRBJ2-3	TRBD2	many	16	CSVNSLAGGPTDTQYF	TGCAGCGTAAACAGCCTAGCGGGAGGCCCCACAGATACGCAGTATTTT
TRBV10-1	TRBJ2-7	NA	many	12	CASSELSYEQYF	TGCGCCAGCAGTGAACTGTCCTACGAGCAGTACTTC
TRBV20-1	TRBJ2-1	NA	many	15	CSARGGGSSYNEQFF	TGCAGTGCCAGGGGGGGCGGAAGCTCCTACAATGAGCAGTTCTTC
TRBV7-3	TRBJ2-2	TRBD2	NA	16	CASSPRLAGEERELFF	TGTGCCAGCAGCCCCCGACTAGCGGGAGAGGAGCGGGAGCTGTTTTTT
TRBV6-5	TRBJ2-7	TRBD2	NA	14	CASSPGGRTYEQYF	TGTGCCAGCAGCCCGGGGGGGCGGACCTACGAGCAGTACTTC
TRBV4-2	TRBJ2-5	NA	many	16	CASSQEGMTGLETQYF	TGTGCCAGCAGCCAAGAAGGGATGACAGGTTTAGAGACCCAGTACTTC
TRBV7-9	TRBJ2-2	NA	many	14	CASSSGLNTGELFF	TGTGCCAGCAGCTCCGGACTAAACACCGGGGAGCTGTTTTTT
TRBV5-1	TRBJ1-2	NA	many	15	CASSLGGRASYGYTF	TGCGCCAGCAGCTTAGGAGGCAGGGCCAGCTATGGCTACACCTTC
TRBV12-3/TRBV12-4	TRBJ2-7	TRBD2	NA	15	CASSPRGGLAGEQYF	TGTGCCAGCAGCCCAAGGGGCGGACTAGCGGGAGAGCAGTACTTC
TRBV6-2/TRBV6-3	TRBJ2-1	NA	many	13	CASSYEDLFRVFF	TGTGCCAGCAGTTACGAAGACTTGTTTCGAGTGTTCTTC
TRBV7-9	TRBJ2-1	NA	many	15	CASSLGGGGYNEQFF	TGTGCCAGCAGCTTAGGGGGAGGCGGCTACAATGAGCAGTTCTTC
TRBV30	TRBJ2-1	NA	NA	16	CAWRGLINIRSYEQFF	TGTGCCTGGAGAGGACTGATCAACATCAGGAGCTATGAGCAGTTCTTC
TRBV29-1	TRBJ1-1	NA	many	12	CSVGSGATEAFF	TGCAGCGTTGGCTCCGGAGCCACTGAAGCTTTCTTT
TRBV12-5	TRBJ1-1	NA	NA	13	CASGSRTGEDAFF	TGTGCTAGTGGGTCTCGGACGGGGGAGGACGCTTTCTTT
TRBV12-3/TRBV12-4	TRBJ1-1	NA	many	13	CASTKDRNTEAFF	TGTGCCAGCACCAAGGACAGAAACACTGAAGCTTTCTTT
TRBV5-1	TRBJ2-1	NA	many	16	CASSFSGRTQGNEQFF	TGCGCCAGCAGCTTCTCGGGAAGGACTCAGGGCAATGAGCAGTTCTTC
TRBV25-1	TRBJ2-2	NA	many	16	CASSSPGGTNTGELFF	TGTGCCAGCAGCTCACCAGGGGGGACGAACACCGGGGAGCTGTTTTTT
TRBV7-2	TRBJ1-1	NA	many	15	CASSLEPSLNTEAFF	TGTGCCAGCAGCTTAGAGCCGTCGTTGAACACTGAAGCTTTCTTT
TRBV10-3	TRBJ1-5	NA	few	14	CAISPNSGNQPQHF	TGTGCCATCAGTCCAAACTCGGGCAATCAGCCCCAGCATTTT
TRBV27	TRBJ2-5	NA	many	15	CASSLETGHQETQYF	TGTGCCAGCAGTTTAGAGACAGGACATCAAGAGACCCAGTACTTC
TRBV20-1	TRBJ2-1	NA	many	15	CSAREVAGLYNEQFF	TGCAGTGCTAGAGAGGTTGCGGGACTCTACAATGAGCAGTTCTTC
TRBV12-3/TRBV12-4	TRBJ1-5	TRBD1	many	15	CASSVERTGASPQHF	TGTGCCAGCAGCGTAGAACGGACAGGGGCATCGCCCCAGCATTTT
TRBV3-1	TRBJ2-7	NA	few	15	CSSSQSPLQRGEQYF	TGTTCCAGCAGCCAATCCCCACTACAGAGGGGCGAGCAGTACTTC
TRBV9	TRBJ2-1	NA	many	20	CASSVPPQVVPGSTYNEQFF	TGTGCCAGCAGCGTCCCACCGCAGGTAGTTCCGGGATCAACCTACAATGAGCAGTTCTTC
TRBV6-2/TRBV6-3	TRBJ1-1	NA	many	15	CASSYGGLRNTEAFF	TGTGCCAGCAGTTACGGGGGTTTAAGGAACACTGAAGCTTTCTTT
TRBV2	TRBJ2-7	NA	few	11	CAILRTYEQYF	TGTGCCATCCTCCGAACCTACGAGCAGTACTTC
TRBV29-1	TRBJ2-7	TRBD1	many	13	CSVERQGAYEQYF	TGCAGCGTTGAAAGGCAGGGGGCATACGAGCAGTACTTC
TRBV6-5	TRBJ1-1	NA	many	16	CASSRDGDLTFPEAFF	TGTGCCAGTTCCCGCGACGGGGATTTGACCTTTCCTGAAGCTTTCTTT
TRBV24-1	TRBJ1-1	NA	many	12	CATRGDNTEAFF	TGTGCCACCAGAGGGGACAACACTGAAGCTTTCTTT
TRBV20-1	TRBJ2-5	TRBD2	many	16	CSAQGLAGESWETQYF	TGCAGTGCTCAAGGACTAGCGGGAGAGTCCTGGGAGACCCAGTACTTC
TRBV7-8	TRBJ1-4	TRBD1	many	15	CASSVTGQGNEKLFF	TGTGCCAGCAGCGTTACGGGACAGGGGAATGAAAAACTGTTTTTT
TRBV6-2/TRBV6-3	TRBJ2-7	TRBD2	many	14	CASSWTSGTYEQYF	TGTGCCAGCAGTTGGACTAGCGGGACCTACGAGCAGTACTTC
TRBV15	TRBJ1-5	NA	many	13	CATRRGGNQPQHF	TGTGCCACCAGGAGGGGGGGAAATCAGCCCCAGCATTTT
TRBV24-1	TRBJ2-5	TRBD2	few	15	CATSDPGLGEETQYF	TGTGCCACCAGTGATCCGGGACTAGGGGAAGAGACCCAGTACTTC